The clone carrying this T cell receptor (beta chain) has just a few counts. Researchers made TCR cDNA using 5'RACE template switching, and this step added a universal primer site and UMIs. TCRdb called the 5' RACE reads again in MiXCR, with one record for every CDR3 protein. The sample records more than 75,000 distinct CDR3 sequences, approximately 8.4% being singletons. The data are from a study of T cells after yellow fever vaccination. Points from the study as a whole: Abundant contaminating clonotypes from the bulk population could appear in FACS-sorted repertoires. The CD4 compartment and the CD8 compartment contained a small share of clonotypes in common. Most clones from primary vaccination were detected again post-booster (just over 95% CD4, around 88% CD8).

The length of the CDR3 is 16 residues. The germline gives CDR1 DFQATT, CDR2 SNEGSKA (reference sequence). Deletions cut 2 bases from V and 0 bases from J, with 15 bases between. The TCR originated in a man aged 18 to 29 who received the YFV17D yellow fever vaccine. Material: CD8+ T cells not binding an NS4B(214-222) dextramer, sorted from PBMCs, obtained roughly 14 days after the first yellow fever vaccination. This chain links TRBV20-1 with TRBJ2-3; TRBD1 or TRBD2 may be the D gene (6 bases each). The CDR3 DNA is TGCAGTGCTAGAAGAAGGGGGGTCACTAGCACAGATACGCAGTATTTT. Encoded protein: CSARRRGVTSTDTQYF.